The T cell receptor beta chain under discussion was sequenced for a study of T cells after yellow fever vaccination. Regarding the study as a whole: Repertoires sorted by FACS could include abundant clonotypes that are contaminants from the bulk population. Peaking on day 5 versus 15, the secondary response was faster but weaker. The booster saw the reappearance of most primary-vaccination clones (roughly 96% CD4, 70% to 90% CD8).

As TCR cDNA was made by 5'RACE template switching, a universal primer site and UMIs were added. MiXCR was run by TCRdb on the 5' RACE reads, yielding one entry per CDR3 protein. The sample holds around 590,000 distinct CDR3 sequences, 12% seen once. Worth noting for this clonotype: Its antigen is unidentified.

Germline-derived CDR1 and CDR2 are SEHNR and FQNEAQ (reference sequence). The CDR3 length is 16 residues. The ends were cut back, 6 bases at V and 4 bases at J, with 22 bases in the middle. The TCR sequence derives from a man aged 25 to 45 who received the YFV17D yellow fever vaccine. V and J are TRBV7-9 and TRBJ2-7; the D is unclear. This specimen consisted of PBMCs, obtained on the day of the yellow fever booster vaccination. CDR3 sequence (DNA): TGTGCCAGCAGTCCAGACTTAACAGTACTCCGATACGAGCAGTACTTC. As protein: CASSPDLTVLRYEQYF.